This T cell receptor beta chain originates from a study of T cells in Graves' hyperthyroidism and ophthalmopathy. The overall study: Prior to any treatment, at the point of initial diagnosis, peripheral blood was collected. The study, taken as a whole, reports: Ophthalmopathy was told apart from stable hyperthyroidism by a 13 V-J model.

For ophthalmopathy patients, the Clinical Activity Score was at least 3 and the NOSPECS grade at least 4; duration was under 3 months. Exclusion of a patient resulted from uncontrolled infection, other autoimmune disease, pregnancy or lactation. TCR beta CDR3 sequences were amplified from RNA transcripts. Initially, a first-round RT-PCR of the TCR CDR3 employed the HTBI primer set. TCRdb ran MiXCR on the multiplex PCR reads and lists one entry per CDR3 protein. The repertoire holds 550,000 to 700,000 distinct CDR3 sequences, with roughly 14% as singletons. Trimming stripped 7 bases from V and 8 bases from J, with 9 bases between. Germline CDR1 SQVTM, CDR2 ANQGSEA. The CDR3 length is 10 residues. This clonotype was seen many times. The antigen is unknown.

Sequencing used blood. The V call is TRBV29-1, the J call TRBJ1-3; D is unresolved. This TCR derives from a woman between 40 and 50 years old with Graves' ophthalmopathy. The CDR3 region has the DNA TGCAGCGCCGCTGGGGACACCATATATTTT. It specifies CSAAGDTIYF.